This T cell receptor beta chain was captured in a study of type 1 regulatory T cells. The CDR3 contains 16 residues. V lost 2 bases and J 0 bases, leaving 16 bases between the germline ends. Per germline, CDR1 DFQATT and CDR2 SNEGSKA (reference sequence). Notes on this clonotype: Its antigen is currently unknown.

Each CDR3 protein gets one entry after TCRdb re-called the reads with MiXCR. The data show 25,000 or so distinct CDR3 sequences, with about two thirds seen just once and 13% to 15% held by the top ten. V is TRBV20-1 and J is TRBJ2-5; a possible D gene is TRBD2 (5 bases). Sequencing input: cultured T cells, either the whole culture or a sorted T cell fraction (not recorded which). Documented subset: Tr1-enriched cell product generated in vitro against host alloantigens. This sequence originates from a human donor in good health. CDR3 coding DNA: TGCAGTGCTAGACCCCTTGGCGGGCGAAACCAAGAGACCCAGTACTTC. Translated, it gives CSARPLGGRNQETQYF.